This T cell receptor beta chain originates from a study of shared T cell receptors in the human thymus. Here immunoSEQ multiplex PCR was the method, and the copy in TCRdb shows in-frame clones only, minus some. The sample records 500,000 to 850,000 clones, about 87% being singletons. V gave up 1 base and J gave up 2 bases, with 12 bases separating them. CDR3 length: 16 residues. The germline V gene has CDR1 SGHNT and CDR2 YENEEA. This same sample was also taken into another study, of human thymus T cells. As that study records: From resections taken during corrective heart surgery, the thymus tissue was obtained.

Sequencing was done on a sample of thymocytes. This sequence originates from a boy under two years old with a congenital heart defect. V gene TRBV11-3 combines with J gene TRBJ2-1; a weak D match, TRBD2 (5 bases). CDR3: CASSLASPGAYNEQFF. The CDR3 nucleotides read TGTGCCAGCAGCTTAGCCTCACCCGGGGCCTACAATGAGCAGTTCTTC.